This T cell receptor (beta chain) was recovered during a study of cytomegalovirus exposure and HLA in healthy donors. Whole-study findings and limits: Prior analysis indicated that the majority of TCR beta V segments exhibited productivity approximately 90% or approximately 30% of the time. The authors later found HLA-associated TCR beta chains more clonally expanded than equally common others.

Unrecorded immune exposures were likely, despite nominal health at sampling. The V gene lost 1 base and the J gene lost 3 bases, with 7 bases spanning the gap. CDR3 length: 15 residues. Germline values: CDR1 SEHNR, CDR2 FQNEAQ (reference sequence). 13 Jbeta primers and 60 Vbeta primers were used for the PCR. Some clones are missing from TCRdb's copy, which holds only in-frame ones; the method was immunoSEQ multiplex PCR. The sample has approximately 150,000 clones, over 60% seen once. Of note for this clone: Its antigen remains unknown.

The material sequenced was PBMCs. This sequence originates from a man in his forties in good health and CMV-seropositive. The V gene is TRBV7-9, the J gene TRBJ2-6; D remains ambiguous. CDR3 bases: TGTGCCAGCAGCTTAGTGCGTGGTGGGGCCAACGTCCTGACTTTC. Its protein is CASSLVRGGANVLTF.